The TCR beta chain under discussion was sequenced for a study of shared clonotypes between healthy human individuals. V was trimmed by 7 bases and J by 4 bases, leaving 19 bases between them. Germline loops: CDR1 MNHEY, CDR2 SVGAGI. CDR3 length equals 15 residues. Assay used: immunoSEQ multiplex PCR; TCRdb lists only in-frame clones, some missing. The sample lists about 1.5 million clones; about 98% were seen once. This TCR came from a young man in good health. V gene TRBV6-5 combines with J gene TRBJ1-2; D gene uncertain. What was sequenced was naive CD4+ T cells sorted from blood. Subset reported: CD45RA+ positively selected. The DNA for the CDR3 is TGTGCCAGCACACCTCTGGGGTCGGTCATCTATGGCTACACCTTC. Translated, it gives CASTPLGSVIYGYTF.